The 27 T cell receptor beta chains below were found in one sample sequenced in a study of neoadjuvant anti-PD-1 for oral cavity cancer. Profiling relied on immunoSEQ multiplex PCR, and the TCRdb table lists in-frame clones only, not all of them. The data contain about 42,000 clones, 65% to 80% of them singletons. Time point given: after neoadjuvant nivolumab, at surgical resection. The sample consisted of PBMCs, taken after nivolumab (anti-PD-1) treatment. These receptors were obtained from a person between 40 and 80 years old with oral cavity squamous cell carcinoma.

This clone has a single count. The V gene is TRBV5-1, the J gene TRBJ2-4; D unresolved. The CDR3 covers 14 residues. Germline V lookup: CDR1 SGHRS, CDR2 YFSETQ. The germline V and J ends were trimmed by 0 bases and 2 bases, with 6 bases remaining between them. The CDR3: CASSLGASKNIQYF. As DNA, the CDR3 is TGCGCCAGCAGCTTGGGAGCATCCAAAAACATTCAGTACTTC.

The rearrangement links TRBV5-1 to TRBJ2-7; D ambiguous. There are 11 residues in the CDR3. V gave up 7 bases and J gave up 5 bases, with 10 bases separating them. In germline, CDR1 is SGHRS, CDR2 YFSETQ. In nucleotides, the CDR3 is TGCGCCAGCGGGTTGTTCGACGAGCAGTACTTC. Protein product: CASGLFDEQYF.

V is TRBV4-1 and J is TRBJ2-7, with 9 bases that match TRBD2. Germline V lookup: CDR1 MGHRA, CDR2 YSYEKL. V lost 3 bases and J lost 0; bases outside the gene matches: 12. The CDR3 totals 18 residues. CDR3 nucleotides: TGCGCCAGCAGCCATAAGCGGGGGGAACCGACGAGCTCCTACGAGCAGTACTTC. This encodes CASSHKRGEPTSSYEQYF.

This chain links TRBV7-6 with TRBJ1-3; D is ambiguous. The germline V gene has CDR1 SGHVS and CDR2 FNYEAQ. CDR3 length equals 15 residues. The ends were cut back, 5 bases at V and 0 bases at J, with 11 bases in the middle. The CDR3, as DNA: TGTGCCAGCAGCAGAGAGAGAGGCTCTGGAAACACCATATATTTT. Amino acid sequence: CASSRERGSGNTIYF.

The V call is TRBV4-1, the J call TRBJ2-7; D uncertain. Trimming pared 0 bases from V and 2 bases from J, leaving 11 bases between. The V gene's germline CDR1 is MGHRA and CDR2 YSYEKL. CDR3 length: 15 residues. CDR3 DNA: TGCGCCAGCAGCCAAGATTCGGCGGTCCCCTACGAGCAGTACTTC. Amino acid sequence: CASSQDSAVPYEQYF.

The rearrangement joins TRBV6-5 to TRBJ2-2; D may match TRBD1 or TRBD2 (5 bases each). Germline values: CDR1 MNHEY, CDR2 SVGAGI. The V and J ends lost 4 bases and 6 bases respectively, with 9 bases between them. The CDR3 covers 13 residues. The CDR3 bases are TGTGCCAGCAGTTGGGGGAGTGCCGGGGAGCTGTTTTTT. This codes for CASSWGSAGELFF.

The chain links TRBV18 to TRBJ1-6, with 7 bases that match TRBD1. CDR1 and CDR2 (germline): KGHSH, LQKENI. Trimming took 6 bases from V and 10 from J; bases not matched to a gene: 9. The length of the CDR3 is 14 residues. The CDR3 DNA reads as TGTGCCAGCTCCCGCGACAGGGTTGAATCACCCCTCCACTTT. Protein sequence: CASSRDRVESPLHF. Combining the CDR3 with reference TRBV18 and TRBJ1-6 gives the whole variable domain NAGVMQNPRHLVRRRGQEARLRCSPMKGHSHVYWYRQLPEEGLKFMVYLQKENIIDESGMPKERFSAEFPKEGPSILRIQQVVRGDSAAYFCASSRDRVESPLHFGNGTRLTVT.

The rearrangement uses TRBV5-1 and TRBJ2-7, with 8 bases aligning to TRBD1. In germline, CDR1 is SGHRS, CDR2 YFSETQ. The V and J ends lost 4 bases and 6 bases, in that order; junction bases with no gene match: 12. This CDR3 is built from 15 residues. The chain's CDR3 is CASSTRDRFYGEQYF. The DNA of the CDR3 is TGCGCCAGCAGCACCCGGGACAGGTTCTACGGCGAGCAGTACTTC.

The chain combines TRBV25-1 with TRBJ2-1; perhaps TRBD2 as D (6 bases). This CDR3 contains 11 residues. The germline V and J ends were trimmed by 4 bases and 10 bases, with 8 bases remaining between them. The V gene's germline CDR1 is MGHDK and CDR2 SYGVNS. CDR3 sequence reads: CASSGTTEQFF. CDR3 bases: TGTGCCAGCAGTGGGACTACGGAGCAGTTCTTC.

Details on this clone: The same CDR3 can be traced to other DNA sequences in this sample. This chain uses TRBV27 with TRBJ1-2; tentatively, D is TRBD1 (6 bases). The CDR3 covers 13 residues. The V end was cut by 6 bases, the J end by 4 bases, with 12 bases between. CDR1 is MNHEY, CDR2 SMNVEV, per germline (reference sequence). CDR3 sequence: CASSPDRIYGYTF. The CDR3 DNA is TGTGCCAGCAGCCCTGACAGGATCTATGGCTACACCTTC.

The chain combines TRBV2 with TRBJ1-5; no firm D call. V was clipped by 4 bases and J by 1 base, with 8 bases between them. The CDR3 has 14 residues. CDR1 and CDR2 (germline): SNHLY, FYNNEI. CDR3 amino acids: CASSALLSNQPQHF. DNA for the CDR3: TGTGCCAGCAGTGCTCTCCTAAGCAATCAGCCCCAGCATTTT.

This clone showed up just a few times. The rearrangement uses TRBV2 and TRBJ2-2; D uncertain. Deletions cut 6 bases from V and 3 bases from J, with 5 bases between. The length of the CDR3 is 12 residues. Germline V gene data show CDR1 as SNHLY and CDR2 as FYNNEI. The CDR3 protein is CASRRDTGELFF. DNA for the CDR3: TGTGCCAGCAGGCGTGACACCGGGGAGCTGTTTTTT.

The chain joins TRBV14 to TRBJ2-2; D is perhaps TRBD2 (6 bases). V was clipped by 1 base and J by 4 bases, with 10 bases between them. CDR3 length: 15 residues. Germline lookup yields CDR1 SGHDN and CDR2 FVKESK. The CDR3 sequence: CASSQGGGSTGELFF. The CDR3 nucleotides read TGTGCCAGCAGCCAAGGTGGAGGGTCCACCGGGGAGCTGTTTTTT. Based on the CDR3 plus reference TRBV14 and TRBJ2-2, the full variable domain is EAGVTQFPSHSVIEKGQTVTLRCDPISGHDNLYWYRRVMGKEIKFLLHFVKESKQDESGMPNNRFLAERTGGTYSTLKVQPAELEDSGVYFCASSQGGGSTGELFFGEGSRLTVL.

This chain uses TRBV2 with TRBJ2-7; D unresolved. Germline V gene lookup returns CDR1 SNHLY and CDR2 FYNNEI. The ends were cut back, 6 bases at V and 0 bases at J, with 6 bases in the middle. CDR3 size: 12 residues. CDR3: CASSAISYEQYF. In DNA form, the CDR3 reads TGTGCCAGCAGCGCCATCTCCTACGAGCAGTACTTC.

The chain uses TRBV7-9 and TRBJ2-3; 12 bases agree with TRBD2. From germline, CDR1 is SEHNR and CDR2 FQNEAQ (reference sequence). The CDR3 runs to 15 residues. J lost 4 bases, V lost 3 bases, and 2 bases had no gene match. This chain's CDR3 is CASSFLAGGADTQYF. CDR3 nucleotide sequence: TGTGCCAGCAGCTTCCTAGCGGGGGGGGCAGATACGCAGTATTTT.

CDR3 amino acids: CASSTPGAGFETQYF. CDR3 in DNA: TGTGCCAGCAGCACTCCGGGAGCCGGCTTCGAGACCCAGTACTTC. The chain combines TRBV9 with TRBJ2-5; weak D call: TRBD2 (6 bases). Germline CDR1 SGDLS, CDR2 YYNGEE. The CDR3 totals 15 residues. V shed 4 bases and J shed 5 bases, with 18 bases lying between them.

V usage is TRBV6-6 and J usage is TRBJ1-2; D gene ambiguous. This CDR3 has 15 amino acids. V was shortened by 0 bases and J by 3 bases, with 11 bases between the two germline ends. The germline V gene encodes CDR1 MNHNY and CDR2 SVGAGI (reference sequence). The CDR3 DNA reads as TGTGCCAGCAGTTACTCGAACAGAGGTGACTATGGCTACACCTTC. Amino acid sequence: CASSYSNRGDYGYTF.

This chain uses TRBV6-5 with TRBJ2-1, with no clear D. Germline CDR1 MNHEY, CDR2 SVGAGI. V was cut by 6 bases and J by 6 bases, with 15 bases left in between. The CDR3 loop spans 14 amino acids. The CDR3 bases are TGTGCCAGCAGCGGAGAAGTTCTTACCAATGAGCAGTTCTTC. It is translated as CASSGEVLTNEQFF.

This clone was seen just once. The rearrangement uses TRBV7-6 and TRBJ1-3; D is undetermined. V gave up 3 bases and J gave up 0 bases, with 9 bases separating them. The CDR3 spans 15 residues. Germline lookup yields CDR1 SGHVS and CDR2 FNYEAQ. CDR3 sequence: CASSLRESSGNTIYF. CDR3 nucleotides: TGTGCCAGCAGCTTGCGAGAGAGCTCTGGAAACACCATATATTTT.

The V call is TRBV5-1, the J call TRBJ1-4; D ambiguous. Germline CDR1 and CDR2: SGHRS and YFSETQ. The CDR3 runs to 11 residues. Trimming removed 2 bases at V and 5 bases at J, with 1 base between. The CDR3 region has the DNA TGCGCCAGCAGCTTCAATGAAAAACTGTTTTTT. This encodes CASSFNEKLFF.

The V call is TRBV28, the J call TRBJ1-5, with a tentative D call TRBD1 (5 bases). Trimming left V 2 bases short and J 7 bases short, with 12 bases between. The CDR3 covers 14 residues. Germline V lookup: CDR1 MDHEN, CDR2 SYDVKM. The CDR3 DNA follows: TGTGCCAGCAGTTTAGGACGGGGCCGGCAGCCCCAGCATTTT. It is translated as CASSLGRGRQPQHF. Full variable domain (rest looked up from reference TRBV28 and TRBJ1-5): DVKVTQSSRYLVKRTGEKVFLECVQDMDHENMFWYRQDPGLGLRLIYFSYDVKMKEKGDIPEGYSVSREKKERFSLILESASTNQTSMYLCASSLGRGRQPQHFGDGTRLSIL.

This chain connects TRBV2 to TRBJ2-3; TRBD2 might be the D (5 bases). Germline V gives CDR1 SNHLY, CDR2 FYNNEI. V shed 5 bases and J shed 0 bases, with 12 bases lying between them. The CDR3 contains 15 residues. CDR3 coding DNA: TGTGCCAGCAGTCAACGGACTGGAAGCACAGATACGCAGTATTTT. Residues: CASSQRTGSTDTQYF.

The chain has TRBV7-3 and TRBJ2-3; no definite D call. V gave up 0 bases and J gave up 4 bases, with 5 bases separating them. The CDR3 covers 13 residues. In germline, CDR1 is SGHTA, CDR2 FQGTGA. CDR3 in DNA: TGTGCCAGCAGCTTAACGTCGTCAGATACGCAGTATTTT. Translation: CASSLTSSDTQYF.

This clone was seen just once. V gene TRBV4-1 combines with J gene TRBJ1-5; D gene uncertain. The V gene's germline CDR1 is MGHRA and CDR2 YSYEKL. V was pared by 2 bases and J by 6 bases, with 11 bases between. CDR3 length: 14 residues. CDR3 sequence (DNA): TGCGCCAGCAGCCAAAGAGGTCAAAGTCAGCCCCAGCATTTT. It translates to CASSQRGQSQPQHF.

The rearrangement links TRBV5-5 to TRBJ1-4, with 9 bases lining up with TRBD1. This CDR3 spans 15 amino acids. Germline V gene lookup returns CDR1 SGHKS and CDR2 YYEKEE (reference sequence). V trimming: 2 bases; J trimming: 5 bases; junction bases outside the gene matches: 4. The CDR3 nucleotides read TGTGCCAGCAGCTTTATTACAGGGGGCAATGAAAAACTGTTTTTT. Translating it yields CASSFITGGNEKLFF.

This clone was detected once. The DNA of the CDR3 is TGTGCCAGCAGCTTAGGCGGGACTTCGGGAGGCTACACCTTC. Translation gives CASSLGGTSGGYTF. This chain uses TRBV11-2 with TRBJ1-2; D might be TRBD1 (5 bases). V was trimmed by 1 base and J by 8 bases, leaving 14 bases between them. There are 14 residues in the CDR3. Germline CDR1 is SGHAT and CDR2 is FQNNGV.

Written as DNA, the CDR3 is TGTGCCAGCTCACCGCAGGGGCCGAATGGCTACACCTTC. Its translation: CASSPQGPNGYTF. The chain couples TRBV18 to TRBJ1-2; D might be TRBD1 (6 bases). CDR1 is KGHSH, CDR2 LQKENI, per germline. Trimming shortened V by 3 bases and J by 6 bases, and 11 bases separated the two germline ends. The CDR3 length is 13 residues.